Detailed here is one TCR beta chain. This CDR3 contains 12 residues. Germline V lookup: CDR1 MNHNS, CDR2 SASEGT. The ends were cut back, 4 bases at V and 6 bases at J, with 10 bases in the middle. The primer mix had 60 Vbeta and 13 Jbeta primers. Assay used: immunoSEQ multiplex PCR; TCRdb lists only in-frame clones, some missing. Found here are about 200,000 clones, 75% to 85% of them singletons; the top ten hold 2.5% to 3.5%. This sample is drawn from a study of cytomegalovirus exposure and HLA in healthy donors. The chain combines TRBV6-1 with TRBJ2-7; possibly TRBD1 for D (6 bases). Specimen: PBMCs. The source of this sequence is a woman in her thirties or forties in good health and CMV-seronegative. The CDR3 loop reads CASSGQVSEQYF. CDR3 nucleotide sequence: TGTGCCAGCAGTGGACAGGTTAGCGAGCAGTACTTC.